This T cell receptor (beta chain) was profiled in a study of identical twins' blood T cells. Study at large: Twelve libraries, six alpha and six beta, gave around 50 million reads. Whole-study results and caveats: Twins reportedly had markedly more similar V usage than unrelated donors, even among out-of-frame TCRbeta clonotypes. Top TCRbeta clonotypes were shared more with twin than unrelated donors.

The ends were cut back, 6 bases at V and 1 base at J, with 16 bases in the middle. The CDR3 is 15 residues long. Per germline, CDR1 SGHDT and CDR2 YYEEEE. How the authors handled the data: Clonotypes per individual ranged from about 85,000 to nearly 550,000. TCRdb analysed the 5' RACE reads with MiXCR anew, one entry per CDR3 protein. The V and J calls, along with clone size, are taken from TCRdb and not from the paper's own processing. The sample yields around 380,000 distinct CDR3 sequences, 25% to 35% seen once. This clonotype was counted only a few times. Its target is unknown. The chain is built from TRBV5-6 and TRBJ1-1; no definite D call. The TCR sequence derives from a woman between 18 and 50 years old in good health. Sequenced material: PBMCs. The CDR3 coding sequence is TGTGCCAGCACCCGCCCCCACCAATCGAACACTGAAGCTTTCTTT. Encoded protein: CASTRPHQSNTEAFF.